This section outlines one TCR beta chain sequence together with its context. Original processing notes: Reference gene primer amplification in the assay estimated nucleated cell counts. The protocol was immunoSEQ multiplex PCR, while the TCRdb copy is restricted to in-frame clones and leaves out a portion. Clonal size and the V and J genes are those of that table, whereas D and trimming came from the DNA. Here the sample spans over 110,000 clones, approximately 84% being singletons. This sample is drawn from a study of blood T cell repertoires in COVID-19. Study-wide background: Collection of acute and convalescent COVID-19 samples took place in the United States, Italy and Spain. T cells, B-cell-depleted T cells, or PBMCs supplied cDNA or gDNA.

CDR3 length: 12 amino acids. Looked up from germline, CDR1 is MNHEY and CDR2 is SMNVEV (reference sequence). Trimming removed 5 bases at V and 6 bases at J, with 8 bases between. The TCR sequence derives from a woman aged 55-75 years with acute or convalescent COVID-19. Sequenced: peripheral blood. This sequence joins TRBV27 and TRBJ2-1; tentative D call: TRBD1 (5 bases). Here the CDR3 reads CASSPGPNEQFF. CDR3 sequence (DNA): TGTGCCAGCAGTCCAGGGCCCAATGAGCAGTTCTTC.